The rows below give T cell receptor beta chains drawn from one sample of a study of T cell repertoires in cytomegalovirus infection. TCRdb passed the reads through MiXCR, listing each CDR3 protein once. Of roughly 760,000 distinct CDR3 sequences listed, 35% are singletons. Sequencing used PBMCs. These receptors all come from a human donor in good health (CMV status not recorded). Some clones in this sample may be carry-over from other donors' samples. The CDR3 runs from the conserved cysteine through the conserved F or W. Fields, in order: clone size, V gene, D gene, J gene, CDR3 DNA, CDR3 protein. The D gene is left open where the match is weak. Not every row has a clone size; where given, it reads once, few, many or a size class.

-	TRBV14	-	TRBJ1-1	TGTGCCAGCAGCCAAGGGTCGGTGAACACTGAAGCTTTCTTT	CASSQGSVNTEAFF
-	TRBV27	-	TRBJ1-2	TGTGCCAGCAGTGACCTCCCCAGGGATTGCTACACCTTC	CASSDLPRDCYTF
few	TRBV6-1	-	TRBJ1-2	TGTGCCAGCAGTAAGCAGGCAGGAACCGTAACCTTC	CASSKQAGTVTF
many	TRBV5-5	-	TRBJ1-2	TGTGCCAGCAGCCCCCAGGGGAACAACTATGGCTACACCTTC	CASSPQGNNYGYTF
-	TRBV20-1	-	TRBJ1-1	TGCAGTGCTAGGAAGATGAACACTGAAGCTTTCTTT	CSARKMNTEAFF
-	TRBV20-1	-	TRBJ2-1	TGCAGTGCTAGAGGGGATGGGGGCAATGAGCAGTTCTTC	CSARGDGGNEQFF
-	TRBV3-1	-	TRBJ2-7	TGTGCCAGCAGCCAAATTGTCAAGGAGGGCGAGCAGTACTTC	CASSQIVKEGEQYF
-	TRBV12-3/TRBV12-4	-	TRBJ2-1	TGTGCCACAGGCCCTACCCTCCACAATGAGCAGTTCTTC	CATGPTLHNEQFF
few	TRBV5-5	TRBD1	TRBJ2-5	TGTGCCAGCAGCTTCGGTACAGGGGCAGAGACCCAGTACTTC	CASSFGTGAETQYF
-	TRBV6-5	TRBD1	TRBJ2-1	TGTGCCAGCAGTGCTCTGACAGGGGCGCAGTTCTTC	CASSALTGAQFF
-	TRBV19	TRBD1	TRBJ1-2	TGTGCCAGTAGCCAACATACTGGACAGGGTGTTGGCTACACCTTC	CASSQHTGQGVGYTF
-	TRBV29-1	TRBD1	TRBJ2-7	TGCAGCGTTACTCTCTGGCGGGGACAGGGTCTTTTAGAAACCTACGAGCAGTACTTC	CSVTLWRGQGLLETYEQYF
-	TRBV12-3/TRBV12-4	TRBD2	TRBJ2-1	TGTGCCAGCAGTACACTAGCGGGGGTCCTCAATGAGCAGTTCTTC	CASSTLAGVLNEQFF
few	TRBV11-2	TRBD1	TRBJ1-4	TGTGCCAGCCGTCTCTACTCTACGGGACAGGGTGAAAAACTGTTTTTT	CASRLYSTGQGEKLFF
-	TRBV7-8	-	TRBJ2-7	TGTGCCAGCAGCTTAGCGGAAATACCGAACGAGCAGTACTTC	CASSLAEIPNEQYF
-	TRBV20-1	-	TRBJ1-1	TGCAGTGCTAGAGATGTAAACAAGGCTTTCTTT	CSARDVNKAFF
-	TRBV28	-	TRBJ1-1	TGTGCCAGCAGTCCCACTGGGCAGGGTCAGGGGTTAGCTTTCTTT	CASSPTGQGQGLAFF
few	TRBV6-5	-	TRBJ2-1	TGTGCCAGCAGTTACTCGACAGATGCTGAGCAGTTCTTC	CASSYSTDAEQFF
-	TRBV27	TRBD1	TRBJ2-5	TGTGCCAGCAGTCCCGCGACAGGGTTCCAAGAGACCCAGTACTTC	CASSPATGFQETQYF
few	TRBV7-8	-	TRBJ2-7	TGTGCCAGCAGCTTAGATAGGCTCGACGAGCAGTACTTC	CASSLDRLDEQYF
-	TRBV7-8	-	TRBJ1-6	TGTGCCAGCAGCTTAGGGCAGACACATAATTCACCCCTCCACTTT	CASSLGQTHNSPLHF
many	TRBV7-2	TRBD2	TRBJ2-7	TGTGCCAGCAGCCATGGACTAGCGGGAGGACTGGGAGAGCAGTACTTC	CASSHGLAGGLGEQYF
many	TRBV7-2	TRBD2	TRBJ2-1	TGTGCCAGCAGCTTAGTCGGTGCGGGAGGGAAGTTTGGCTTCAATGAGCAGTTCTTC	CASSLVGAGGKFGFNEQFF
few	TRBV7-8	TRBD1	TRBJ2-7	TGTGCCAGCAGCTCCCCGGGACGGGACAGGGAACACGAGCAGTACTTC	CASSSPGRDREHEQYF
-	TRBV6-5	-	TRBJ2-2	TGTGCCAGCAGTGTTGGTGGGAACACCGGGGAGCTGTTTTTT	CASSVGGNTGELFF
-	TRBV5-4	TRBD1	TRBJ1-1	TGTGCCAGCAGCTCCTACGTCGGACAGGGGATGCCAGCTTTCTTT	CASSSYVGQGMPAFF
many	TRBV12-3/TRBV12-4	-	TRBJ1-1	TGTGCCAGCAGTTCGCGGACCACGAACACTGAAGCTTTCTTT	CASSSRTTNTEAFF
-	TRBV4-1	TRBD2	TRBJ2-5	TGCGCCAGCAGCCAAGATACGGGAGGGGGATGGGAGACCCAGTACTTC	CASSQDTGGGWETQYF
few	TRBV6-1	-	TRBJ2-1	TGTGCCAGCAGGAGGGGAATAACGCAGTTCTTC	CASRRGITQFF
-	TRBV7-2	TRBD2	TRBJ2-5	TGTGCCAGCAGCTCCCGACTAGCGGGGGCGGAGACCCAGTACTTC	CASSSRLAGAETQYF
-	TRBV2	-	TRBJ2-4	TGTGCCAGCAGTTTGGACAGCAAAAACATTCAGTACTTC	CASSLDSKNIQYF
few	TRBV18	-	TRBJ1-3	TGTGCCAGCTCACCTGTCGGACGGTTCTCTGGAAACACCATATATTTT	CASSPVGRFSGNTIYF
-	TRBV4-1	-	TRBJ2-1	TGCGCCAGCAGCCAAGAAGGCATAGGCAGGGGAGGGAATGAGCAGTTCTTC	CASSQEGIGRGGNEQFF
few	TRBV7-6	TRBD1	TRBJ1-6	TGTGCCAGCAGCTCGGACAGGGACTATAATTCACCCCTCCACTTT	CASSSDRDYNSPLHF
few	TRBV12-3/TRBV12-4	-	TRBJ1-5	TGTGCCAGCAGCACCTCCGGGACTTCCCAGCATTTT	CASSTSGTSQHF
-	TRBV12-3/TRBV12-4	-	TRBJ2-1	TGTGCCAGCAGTTTAGCGTGGGCTAGCGATACGGTAGATGAGCAGTTCTTC	CASSLAWASDTVDEQFF
-	TRBV5-1	-	TRBJ2-7	TGCGCCAGCAGCTTGGGGCCAGGGTCGGCCTACGAGCAGTACTTC	CASSLGPGSAYEQYF